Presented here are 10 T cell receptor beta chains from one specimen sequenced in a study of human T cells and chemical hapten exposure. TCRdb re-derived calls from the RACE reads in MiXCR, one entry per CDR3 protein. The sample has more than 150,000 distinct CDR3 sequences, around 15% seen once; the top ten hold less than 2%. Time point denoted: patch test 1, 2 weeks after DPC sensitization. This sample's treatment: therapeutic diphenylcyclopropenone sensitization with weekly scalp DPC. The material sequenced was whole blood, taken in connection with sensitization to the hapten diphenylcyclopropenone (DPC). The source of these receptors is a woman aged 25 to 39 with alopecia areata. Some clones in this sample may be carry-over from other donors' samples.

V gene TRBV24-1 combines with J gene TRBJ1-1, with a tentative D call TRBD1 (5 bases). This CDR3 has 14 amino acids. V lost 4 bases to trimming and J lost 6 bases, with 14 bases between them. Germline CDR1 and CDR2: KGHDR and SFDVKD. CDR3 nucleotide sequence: TGTGCCACCAGTGACTCAGGGACGGTGGCTGAAGCTTTCTTT. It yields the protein CATSDSGTVAEAFF.

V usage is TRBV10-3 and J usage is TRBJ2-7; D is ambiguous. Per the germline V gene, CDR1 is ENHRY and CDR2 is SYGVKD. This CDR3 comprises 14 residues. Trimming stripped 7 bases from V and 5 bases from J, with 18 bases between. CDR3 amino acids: CAITDGVRTHEQYF. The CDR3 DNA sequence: TGTGCCATCACCGATGGGGTCCGGACCCACGAGCAGTACTTC.

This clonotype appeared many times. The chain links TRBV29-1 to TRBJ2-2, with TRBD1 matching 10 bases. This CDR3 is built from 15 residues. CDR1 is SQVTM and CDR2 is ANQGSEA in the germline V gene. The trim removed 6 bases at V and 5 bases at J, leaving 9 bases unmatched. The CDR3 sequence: CSVSTGGAETGELFF. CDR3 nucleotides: TGCAGCGTATCGACAGGGGGCGCTGAGACCGGGGAGCTGTTTTTT.

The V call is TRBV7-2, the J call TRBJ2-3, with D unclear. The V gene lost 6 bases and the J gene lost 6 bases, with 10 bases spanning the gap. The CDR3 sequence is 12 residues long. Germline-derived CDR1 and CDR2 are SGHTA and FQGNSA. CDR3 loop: CASSLIRDTQYF. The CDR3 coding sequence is TGTGCCAGCAGTTTAATTAGGGATACGCAGTATTTT.

The CDR3 here is CASSLSPTLGAEQYF. The CDR3 bases are TGTGCCAGCAGCCTATCCCCGACCCTCGGAGCCGAGCAGTACTTC. The chain uses TRBV3-1 and TRBJ2-7, with D hard to call. This CDR3 spans 15 amino acids. The germline V and J ends were trimmed by 4 bases and 6 bases, with 19 bases remaining between them. Germline V gene data show CDR1 as LGHDT and CDR2 as YNNKEL (reference sequence).

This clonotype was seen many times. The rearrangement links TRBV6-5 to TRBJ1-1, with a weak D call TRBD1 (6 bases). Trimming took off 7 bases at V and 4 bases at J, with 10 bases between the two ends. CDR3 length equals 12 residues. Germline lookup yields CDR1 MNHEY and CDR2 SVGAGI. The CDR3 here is CASTTGSTEAFF. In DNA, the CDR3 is TGTGCCAGCACCACAGGGTCCACTGAAGCTTTCTTT.

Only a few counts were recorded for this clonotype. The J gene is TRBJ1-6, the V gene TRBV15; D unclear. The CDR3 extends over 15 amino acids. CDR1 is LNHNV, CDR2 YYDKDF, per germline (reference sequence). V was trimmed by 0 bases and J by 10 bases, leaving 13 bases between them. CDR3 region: CATSRDRSPRSPLHF. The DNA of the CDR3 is TGTGCCACCAGCAGAGATCGTTCCCCCCGCTCACCCCTCCACTTT.

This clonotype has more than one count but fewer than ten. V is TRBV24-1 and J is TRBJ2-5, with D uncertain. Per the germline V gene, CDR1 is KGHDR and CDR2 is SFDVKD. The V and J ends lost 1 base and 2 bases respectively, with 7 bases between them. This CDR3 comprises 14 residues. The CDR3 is CATSDFLQQETQYF. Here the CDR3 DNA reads TGTGCCACCAGTGATTTTCTTCAGCAAGAGACCCAGTACTTC.

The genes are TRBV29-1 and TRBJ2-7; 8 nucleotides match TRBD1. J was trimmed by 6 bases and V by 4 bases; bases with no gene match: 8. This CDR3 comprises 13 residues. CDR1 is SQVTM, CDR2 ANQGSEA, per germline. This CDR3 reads CSVGGTGSIEQYF. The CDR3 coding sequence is TGCAGCGTTGGGGGGACAGGATCGATCGAGCAGTACTTC.

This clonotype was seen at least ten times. CDR3: CASSEAGLLAGGNEQFF. In nucleotides, the CDR3 is TGTGCCAGCAGTGAAGCAGGGTTGCTAGCGGGAGGGAATGAGCAGTTCTTC. The chain has TRBV6-1 and TRBJ2-1, with TRBD2 matching 12 bases. The CDR3 is 17 amino acids. Germline CDR1 is MNHNS and CDR2 is SASEGT. Germline trimming cut 0 bases from V and 7 bases from J; bases unmatched to any gene: 7.